A single sample gave rise to the 20 T cell receptor beta chains below, sequenced in a study of blood T cell repertoires in COVID-19. Only in-frame clones appear in the TCRdb table, and some are missing; sequencing was by immunoSEQ multiplex PCR. The table lists roughly 200,000 clones, approximately 82% of them singletons, with around 5.5% in the top ten. Sequenced: PBMCs or T cells enriched from blood (not recorded which). The receptors derive from a woman aged 55 to 70 with acute COVID-19.

The rearrangement joins TRBV6-2 or TRBV6-3 to TRBJ2-7; 10 bases are a match to TRBD1. The ends lost 4 bases at V and 4 bases at J; junction bases unmatched: 4. The CDR3 sequence is 14 residues long. Germline CDR1 is MNHEY and CDR2 is SVGEGT. The CDR3 region is CASSSGDRGYEQYV. CDR3 nucleotide sequence: TGTGCCAGCAGTTCAGGGGACAGGGGATACGAGCAGTACGTC.

The chain recombines TRBV7-9 with TRBJ1-4; D is ambiguous. Germline CDR1 and CDR2: SEHNR and FQNEAQ (reference sequence). The CDR3 covers 15 residues. The V gene lost 1 base and the J gene lost 1 base, with 7 bases spanning the gap. CDR3 in DNA: TGTGCCAGCAGCTTAGTGGAGGGAACTAATGAAAAACTGTTTTTT. It codes for CASSLVEGTNEKLFF. The full variable domain, in which reference TRBV7-9 and TRBJ1-4 provide the parts outside the CDR3, is DTGVSQNPRHKITKRGQNVTFRCDPISEHNRLYWYRQTLGQGPEFLTYFQNEAQLEKSRLLSDRFSAERPKGSFSTLEIQRTEQGDSAMYLCASSLVEGTNEKLFFGSGTQLSVL.

The chain uses TRBV28 and TRBJ1-1; D gene unclear. Deletions cut 3 bases from V and 4 bases from J, with 9 bases between. Per the germline V gene, CDR1 is MDHEN and CDR2 is SYDVKM. This CDR3 comprises 13 residues. The DNA for the CDR3 is TGTGCCAGCAGTTTGTTCCGGGGCACTGAAGCTTTCTTT. Protein product: CASSLFRGTEAFF.

This rearrangement joins TRBV18 to TRBJ1-2, with no clear D. The germline V and J ends were trimmed by 6 bases and 4 bases, with 15 bases remaining between them. CDR3 length: 14 amino acids. Germline V CDR1 and CDR2: KGHSH, LQKENI. The CDR3 reads CASSARQVGYGYTF. CDR3 nucleotide sequence: TGTGCCAGCTCGGCAAGACAAGTCGGCTATGGCTACACCTTC.

The V gene is TRBV7-9, the J gene TRBJ2-7, with 7 nucleotides matching TRBD1. The CDR3 sequence is 14 residues long. In germline, CDR1 is SEHNR, CDR2 FQNEAQ (reference sequence). With V trimmed by 1 base and J by 6 bases, 6 bases remained unmatched. CDR3 region: CASSLGTGMGEQYF. Here the CDR3 DNA reads TGTGCCAGCAGCTTAGGGACAGGAATGGGCGAGCAGTACTTC.

The chain combines TRBV24-1 with TRBJ1-5; D is uncertain. Germline V lookup: CDR1 KGHDR, CDR2 SFDVKD. Trimming stripped 5 bases from V and 6 bases from J, with 16 bases between. The length of the CDR3 is 15 residues. The DNA for the CDR3 is TGTGCCACCAGTGCTGGCAGGTTCTCTGCTCAGCCCCAGCATTTT. It yields the protein CATSAGRFSAQPQHF.

The chain employs TRBV30 and TRBJ1-5; D call uncertain. CDR3 length: 13 amino acids. The V and J ends lost 0 bases and 5 bases respectively, with 8 bases between them. Germline V gene data show CDR1 as GTSNPN and CDR2 as SVGIG (reference sequence). In DNA form, the CDR3 reads TGTGCCTGGAGTGTAGGAGGATATCAGCCCCAGCATTTT. Translating gives CAWSVGGYQPQHF. Based on the CDR3 plus reference TRBV30 and TRBJ1-5, the full variable domain is SQTIHQWPATLVQPVGSPLSLECTVEGTSNPNLYWYRQAAGRGLQLLFYSVGIGQISSEVPQNLSASRPQDRQFILSSKKLLLSDSGFYLCAWSVGGYQPQHFGDGTRLSIL.

V usage is TRBV4-3 and J usage is TRBJ1-2; the D gene is possibly TRBD1 (5 bases). CDR3 size: 15 residues. V shed 0 bases and J shed 4 bases, with 12 bases lying between them. Per the germline V gene, CDR1 is LGHNA and CDR2 is YSLEER. CDR3 in amino acids: CASSQDQGYSYGYTF. Here the CDR3 DNA reads TGCGCCAGCAGCCAAGATCAGGGCTACTCCTATGGCTACACCTTC.

The chain couples TRBV2 to TRBJ1-5; no definite D call. The CDR3 runs 14 residues. Deletions cut 2 bases from V and 4 bases from J, with 9 bases between. Germline-derived CDR1 and CDR2 are SNHLY and FYNNEI. CDR3 bases: TGTGCCAGCAGTGAATATGGGCCTAATCAGCCCCAGCATTTT. Protein product: CASSEYGPNQPQHF.

The table lists this clone with a few counts. The genes are TRBV2 and TRBJ1-2, with 8 bases fitting TRBD1. Germline V CDR1 and CDR2: SNHLY, FYNNEI. This CDR3 region has 15 residues. V gave up 7 bases and J gave up 0 bases; unmatched junction bases: 7. The CDR3 nucleotides read TGTGCCAGCAACCAGGAGACAGGGGCTAACTATGGCTACACCTTC. Translating it yields CASNQETGANYGYTF.

This rearrangement joins TRBV25-1 to TRBJ1-6; D is uncertain. From germline, CDR1 is MGHDK and CDR2 SYGVNS. Trimming removed 6 bases from V and 7 bases from J, with 19 bases in between. This CDR3 contains 16 residues. This CDR3 is CASRVDGGLGNSPLHF. Here the CDR3 DNA reads TGTGCCAGCAGGGTAGACGGCGGCCTCGGAAATTCACCCCTCCACTTT. The full variable domain, its missing parts supplied by reference TRBV25-1 and TRBJ1-6, is EADIYQTPRYLVIGTGKKITLECSQTMGHDKMYWYQQDPGMELHLIHYSYGVNSTEKGDLSSESTVSRIRTEHFPLTLESARPSHTSQYLCASRVDGGLGNSPLHFGNGTRLTVT.

The chain couples TRBV4-1 to TRBJ2-1; 8 positions match TRBD2. This CDR3 is 14 amino acids long. Germline CDR1 and CDR2: MGHRA and YSYEKL. V trimming: 1 base; J trimming: 7 bases; junction bases outside the gene matches: 3. In nucleotides, the CDR3 is TGCGCCAGCAGCCAAGGGACTAGCCGGAATGAGCAGTTCTTC. As protein: CASSQGTSRNEQFF.

The chain links TRBV19 to TRBJ1-2; 9 bases are shared with TRBD1. The CDR3 has 15 amino acids. J was trimmed by 6 bases and V by 7 bases; bases with no gene match: 12. Germline CDR1 and CDR2: LNHDA and SQIVND (reference sequence). The CDR3 region has the DNA TGTGCCAGTACCCCGAGGGGGACAGGGTTCAATGGCTACACCTTC. Amino acid sequence: CASTPRGTGFNGYTF.

The rearrangement joins TRBV6-2 or TRBV6-3 to TRBJ1-1; 7 nucleotides agree with TRBD1. Germline-derived CDR1 and CDR2 are MNHEY and SVGEGT. J was trimmed by 4 bases and V by 6 bases; bases with no gene match: 5. The CDR3 extends over 13 amino acids. This CDR3 reads CASSQQGSTEAFF. In nucleotides, the CDR3 is TGTGCCAGCAGCCAACAGGGGTCCACTGAAGCTTTCTTT.

This clone appeared a few times. The J gene is TRBJ1-1, the V gene TRBV4-3, with a tentative D call TRBD1 (5 bases). Looked up from germline, CDR1 is LGHNA and CDR2 is YSLEER. V shed 0 bases and J shed 7 bases, with 15 bases lying between them. CDR3 length equals 15 residues. The CDR3 sequence is CASSQDEGGVGEAFF. CDR3 nucleotide sequence: TGCGCCAGCAGCCAAGACGAGGGAGGGGTGGGTGAAGCTTTCTTT.

This chain uses TRBV24-1 with TRBJ1-5; 7 bases map to TRBD1. Looked up from germline, CDR1 is KGHDR and CDR2 is SFDVKD. The CDR3 length is 14 residues. The V segment lost 8 bases and the J segment 0 bases; nucleotides outside the gene matches: 3. CDR3 bases: TGTGCCACCACCGGGACAGATAGCAATCAGCCCCAGCATTTT. Protein product: CATTGTDSNQPQHF.

This sequence joins TRBV7-4 and TRBJ2-7, with D possibly matching TRBD2 (6 bases). The V gene's germline CDR1 is SGHVT and CDR2 SQSDAQ. The V gene lost 4 bases and the J gene lost 6 bases, with 16 bases spanning the gap. This CDR3 comprises 14 residues. The CDR3 nucleotides read TGTGCCAGCAGCTCTGGCGGGACCCTCGGCGAGCAGTACTTC. This sequence encodes CASSSGGTLGEQYF.

This clone was seen once. The chain uses TRBV12-5 and TRBJ1-1; 8 nucleotides align to TRBD1. The CDR3 covers 12 residues. J lost 11 bases, V lost 1 base, and 3 bases had no gene match. Germline assignment: CDR1 LGHNT and CDR2 FRNRAP. CDR3 nucleotide sequence: TGTGCTAGTGGTTTGGCGGGACAGGAGGCTTTCTTT. Protein product: CASGLAGQEAFF.

V is TRBV7-8 and J is TRBJ2-7; 9 nucleotides agree with TRBD1. CDR3 length: 15 amino acids. The germline gives CDR1 SGHVS, CDR2 FQNEAQ. The V gene end was trimmed by 6 bases and the J gene end by 2 bases; junction bases not matched to a gene: 8. The CDR3 region is CASSSGGTGTYEQYV. The CDR3, as DNA: TGTGCCAGCAGTTCTGGAGGGACAGGGACCTACGAGCAGTACGTC.

The chain links TRBV6-5 to TRBJ1-3; D is uncertain. This CDR3 spans 14 amino acids. Germline V gene lookup returns CDR1 MNHEY and CDR2 SVGAGI. Deletions cut 6 bases from V and 0 bases from J, with 9 bases between. The CDR3 coding sequence is TGTGCCAGCAGCACCGAGTACTCTGGAAACACCATATATTTT. Amino acids: CASSTEYSGNTIYF.